The next 14 T cell receptor beta chains were all read from a single sample in a study of control samples from healthy donors and cancer patients. This table comes from immunoSEQ multiplex PCR, and its TCRdb copy is limited to in-frame clones, with some not included. The table has about 180,000 clones, 90% seen once. Sequencing was carried out using blood. Receptor source: a woman aged 50 to 65 in good health.

The gene calls are TRBV15 and TRBJ2-7; TRBD1 or TRBD2 may be the D gene (6 bases each). Trimming shortened V by 3 bases and J by 7 bases, and 16 bases separated the two germline ends. From germline, CDR1 is LNHNV and CDR2 YYDKDF (reference sequence). CDR3 length equals 14 residues. CDR3 nucleotides: TGTGCCACCAGCAGGGATTTGGGGGGCCGGGAGCAGTACTTC. It codes for CATSRDLGGREQYF.

The V and J genes are TRBV7-6 and TRBJ2-2; 7 bases align to TRBD2. V gave up 2 bases and J gave up 5 bases; unmatched junction bases: 11. Germline V gene data show CDR1 as SGHVS and CDR2 as FNYEAQ. This CDR3 contains 17 residues. DNA for the CDR3: TGTGCCAGCAGCTTATGGTCGCGGGGGAGAGGGACCGGGGAGCTGTTTTTT. Translated, it gives CASSLWSRGRGTGELFF.

The chain recombines TRBV28 with TRBJ2-1; no clear D. The V end was cut by 7 bases, the J end by 7 bases, with 14 bases between. The CDR3 extends over 13 amino acids. From germline, CDR1 is MDHEN and CDR2 SYDVKM. CDR3: CASTDIKWNEQFF. CDR3 DNA: TGTGCCAGCACCGACATCAAGTGGAATGAGCAGTTCTTC.

The chain recombines TRBV2 with TRBJ1-3; the D gene is possibly TRBD1 (5 bases). V shed 4 bases and J shed 12 bases, with 19 bases lying between them. Germline assignment: CDR1 SNHLY and CDR2 FYNNEI. The CDR3 covers 14 residues. CDR3 nucleotide sequence: TGTGCCAGCAGTGCCTCCGGGACTCTTTCGGACATATATTTT. Protein: CASSASGTLSDIYF.

CDR3 bases: TGTGCCTGGAGTCAGATGAACACTGAAGCTTTCTTT. It specifies CAWSQMNTEAFF. The chain has TRBV30 and TRBJ1-1; no reliable D call. This CDR3 region has 12 residues. Trimming removed 2 bases at V and 0 bases at J, with 4 bases between. From germline, CDR1 is GTSNPN and CDR2 SVGIG (reference sequence). The entire variable domain, with the rest obtained from reference TRBV30 and TRBJ1-1, is as follows: SQTIHQWPATLVQPVGSPLSLECTVEGTSNPNLYWYRQAAGRGLQLLFYSVGIGQISSEVPQNLSASRPQDRQFILSSKKLLLSDSGFYLCAWSQMNTEAFFGQGTRLTVV.

The genes are TRBV6-5 and TRBJ1-1; D may be TRBD1 (5 bases). The CDR3 is 14 amino acids. The V end lost 8 bases, the J end lost 0 bases, and 13 bases lay between the germline ends. From germline, CDR1 is MNHEY and CDR2 SVGAGI. CDR3 nucleotides: TGTGCCAGCGAACGGGGCAGGGTGAACACTGAAGCTTTCTTT. Its protein is CASERGRVNTEAFF.

This clone came up a few times. V and J are TRBV18 and TRBJ2-5; 9 nucleotides line up with TRBD2. The CDR3 has 15 residues. Germline CDR1 reads KGHSH; CDR2 reads LQKENI. V shed 3 bases and J 0 bases; nucleotides not matched to a gene: 2. CDR3 bases: TGTGCCAGCTCACCCCTAGCGGGGAACCAAGAGACCCAGTACTTC. Its translation: CASSPLAGNQETQYF.

The chain employs TRBV5-6 and TRBJ2-7, with 8 bases matching TRBD1. The CDR3 is 14 amino acids. Trimming cost V 7 bases and J 5 bases; bases outside gene matches: 11. Looked up from germline, CDR1 is SGHDT and CDR2 is YYEEEE. For the CDR3, the DNA is TGTGCCAGCGCCCCGACAGGGGTAGCCAACGAGCAGTACTTC. Translated: CASAPTGVANEQYF.

The rearrangement uses TRBV5-4 and TRBJ2-5; TRBD1 aligns across 9 bases. The V segment lost 0 bases and the J segment 6 bases; nucleotides outside the gene matches: 3. CDR3 length: 14 amino acids. In germline, CDR1 is SGHNT, CDR2 YYREEE (reference sequence). This CDR3 reads CASSLVTGGQTQYF. DNA for the CDR3: TGTGCCAGCAGCTTGGTGACAGGGGGGCAGACCCAGTACTTC.

This clone has a single count. The chain combines TRBV6-5 with TRBJ1-3; the D gene is possibly TRBD1 (5 bases). This CDR3 spans 15 amino acids. The V end was cut by 0 bases, the J end by 2 bases, with 8 bases between. Per the germline V gene, CDR1 is MNHEY and CDR2 is SVGAGI. The CDR3 DNA follows: TGTGCCAGCAGTTACTCGATAGGGGCTGGAAACACCATATATTTT. The encoded protein is CASSYSIGAGNTIYF.

This sequence joins TRBV6-5 and TRBJ1-2; no definite D call. The CDR3 is 12 amino acids. V was trimmed by 5 bases and J by 4 bases, leaving 8 bases between them. Per the germline V gene, CDR1 is MNHEY and CDR2 is SVGAGI. CDR3 region: CASSQTPYGYTF. Here the CDR3 DNA reads TGTGCCAGCAGTCAGACACCCTATGGCTACACCTTC.

J is TRBJ1-5 and V is TRBV19, with 9 nucleotides matching TRBD1. The germline gives CDR1 LNHDA, CDR2 SQIVND (reference sequence). The CDR3 is made up of 16 amino acids. Unmatched junction bases numbered 7, after V lost 5 bases and J lost 2 bases. The CDR3 here is CASSHDRDRGNQPQHF. Written as DNA, the CDR3 is TGTGCCAGTAGTCATGACCGGGACAGGGGCAATCAGCCCCAGCATTTT.

The V call is TRBV28, the J call TRBJ1-5; D may be TRBD1 (6 bases). Trimming shortened V by 6 bases and J by 7 bases, and 13 bases separated the two germline ends. This CDR3 comprises 13 residues. Germline CDR1 reads MDHEN; CDR2 reads SYDVKM. In nucleotides, the CDR3 is TGTGCCAGCAGGGGGCAGGGGTACCAGCCCCAGCATTTT. Residues: CASRGQGYQPQHF. The entire variable domain, with the rest obtained from reference TRBV28 and TRBJ1-5, is as follows: DVKVTQSSRYLVKRTGEKVFLECVQDMDHENMFWYRQDPGLGLRLIYFSYDVKMKEKGDIPEGYSVSREKKERFSLILESASTNQTSMYLCASRGQGYQPQHFGDGTRLSIL.

The chain links TRBV7-2 to TRBJ2-3, with TRBD2 identical over 12 bases. V shed 5 bases and J 4 bases; nucleotides not matched to a gene: 10. The V gene's germline CDR1 is SGHTA and CDR2 FQGNSA. This CDR3 region has 17 residues. The CDR3 coding sequence is TGTGCCAGCAGCCGTAAACTAGCGGGAGGAGGACCAGATACGCAGTATTTT. Translating gives CASSRKLAGGGPDTQYF. The variable domain in full, completed from reference TRBV7-2 and TRBJ2-3, reads GAGVSQSPSNKVTEKGKDVELRCDPISGHTALYWYRQSLGQGLEFLIYFQGNSAPDKSGLPSDRFSAERTGGSVSTLTIQRTQQEDSAVYLCASSRKLAGGGPDTQYFGPGTRLTVL.